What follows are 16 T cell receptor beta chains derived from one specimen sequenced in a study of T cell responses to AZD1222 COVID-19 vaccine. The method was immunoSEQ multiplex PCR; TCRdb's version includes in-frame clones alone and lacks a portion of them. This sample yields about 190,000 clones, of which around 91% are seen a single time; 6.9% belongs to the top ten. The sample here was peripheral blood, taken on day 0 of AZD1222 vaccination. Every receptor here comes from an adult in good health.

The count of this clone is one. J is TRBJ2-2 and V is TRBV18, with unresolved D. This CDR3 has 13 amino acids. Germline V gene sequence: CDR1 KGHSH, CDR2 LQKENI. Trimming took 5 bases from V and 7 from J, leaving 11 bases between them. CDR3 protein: CASSSTSDGELFF. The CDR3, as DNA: TGTGCCAGCTCATCGACATCGGACGGGGAGCTGTTTTTT.

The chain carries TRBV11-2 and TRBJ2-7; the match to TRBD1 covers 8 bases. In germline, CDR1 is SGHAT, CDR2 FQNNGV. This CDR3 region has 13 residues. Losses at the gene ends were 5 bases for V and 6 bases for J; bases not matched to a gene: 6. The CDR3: CASSLDRGSEQYF. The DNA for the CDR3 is TGTGCCAGCAGCCTCGACAGGGGAAGCGAGCAGTACTTC.

The CDR3 bases are TGCGCCAGCAGTGAGTCGAGGTCGGCCATCTGGGCGGGGAGCGCAGATACGCAGTATTTT. This sequence encodes CASSESRSAIWAGSADTQYF. The V gene is TRBV10-1, the J gene TRBJ2-3; TRBD2 might be the D (6 bases). The CDR3 spans 20 residues. V lost 0 bases, J lost 4 bases, and 26 bases lay in between. Looked up from germline, CDR1 is WNHNN and CDR2 is SYGVQD (reference sequence).

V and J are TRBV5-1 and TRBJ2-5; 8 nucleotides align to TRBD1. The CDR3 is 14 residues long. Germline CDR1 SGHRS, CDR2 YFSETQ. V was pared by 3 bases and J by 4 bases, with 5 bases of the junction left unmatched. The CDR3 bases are TGCGCCAGCAGCTCCGCCCAGGGGGCAGAGACCCAGTACTTC. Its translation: CASSSAQGAETQYF. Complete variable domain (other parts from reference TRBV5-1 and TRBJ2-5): KAGVTQTPRYLIKTRGQQVTLSCSPISGHRSVSWYQQTPGQGLQFLFEYFSETQRNKGNFPGRFSGRQFSNSRSEMNVSTLELGDSALYLCASSSAQGAETQYFGPGTRLLVL.

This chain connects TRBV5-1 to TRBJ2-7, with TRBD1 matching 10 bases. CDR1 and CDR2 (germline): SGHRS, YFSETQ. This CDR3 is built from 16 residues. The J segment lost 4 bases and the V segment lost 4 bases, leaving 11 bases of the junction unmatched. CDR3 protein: CASSARPPGQGYEQYF. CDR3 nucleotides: TGCGCCAGCAGCGCTCGACCCCCGGGACAGGGGTACGAGCAGTACTTC.

CDR3 in DNA: TGTGCCAGCAGTTATTCCACAATCGGGTCCTACGAGCAGTACGTC. Amino acid sequence: CASSYSTIGSYEQYV. The chain employs TRBV6-2 or TRBV6-3 and TRBJ2-7, with D uncertain. Germline-derived CDR1 and CDR2 are MNHEY and SVGEGT. The CDR3 length is 15 residues. Between the trimmed V and J ends, which lost 3 bases and 1 base, there was a span of 13 bases.

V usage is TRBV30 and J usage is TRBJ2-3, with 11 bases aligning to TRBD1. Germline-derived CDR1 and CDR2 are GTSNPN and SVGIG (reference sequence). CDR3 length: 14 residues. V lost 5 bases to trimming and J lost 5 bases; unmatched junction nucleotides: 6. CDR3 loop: CAWEWTGGLDTQYF. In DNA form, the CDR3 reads TGTGCCTGGGAATGGACAGGGGGCTTAGATACGCAGTATTTT.

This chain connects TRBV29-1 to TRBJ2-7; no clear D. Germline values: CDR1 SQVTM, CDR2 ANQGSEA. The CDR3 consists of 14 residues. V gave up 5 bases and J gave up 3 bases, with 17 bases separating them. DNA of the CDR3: TGCAGCGTTCCCCCAGGCAGTATTAACTACGAGCAGTACTTC. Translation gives CSVPPGSINYEQYF.

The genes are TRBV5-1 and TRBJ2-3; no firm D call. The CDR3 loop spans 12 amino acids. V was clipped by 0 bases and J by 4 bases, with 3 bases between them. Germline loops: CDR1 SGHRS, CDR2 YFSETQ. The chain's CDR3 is CASSLASDTQYF. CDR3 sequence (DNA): TGCGCCAGCAGCTTGGCTTCAGATACGCAGTATTTT.

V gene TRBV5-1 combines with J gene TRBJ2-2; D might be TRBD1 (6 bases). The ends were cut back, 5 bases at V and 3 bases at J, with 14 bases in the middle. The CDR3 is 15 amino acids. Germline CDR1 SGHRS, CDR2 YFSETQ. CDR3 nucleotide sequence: TGCGCCAGCAGAACCATGACAGGAGACACCGGGGAGCTGTTTTTT. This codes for CASRTMTGDTGELFF.

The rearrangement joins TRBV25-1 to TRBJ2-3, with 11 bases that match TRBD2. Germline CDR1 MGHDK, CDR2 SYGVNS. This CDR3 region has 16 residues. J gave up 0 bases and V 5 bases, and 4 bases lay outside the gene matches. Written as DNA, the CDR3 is TGTGCCAGCAGTCGACTAGCGGGGTTCAGCACAGATACGCAGTATTTT. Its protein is CASSRLAGFSTDTQYF.

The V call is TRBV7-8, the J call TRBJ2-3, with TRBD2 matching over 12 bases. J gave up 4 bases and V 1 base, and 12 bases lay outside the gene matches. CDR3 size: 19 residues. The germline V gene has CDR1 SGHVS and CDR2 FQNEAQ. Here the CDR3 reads CASSLVGLAGGPSADTQYF. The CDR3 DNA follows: TGTGCCAGCAGCTTAGTAGGTCTAGCGGGGGGGCCATCGGCAGATACGCAGTATTTT.

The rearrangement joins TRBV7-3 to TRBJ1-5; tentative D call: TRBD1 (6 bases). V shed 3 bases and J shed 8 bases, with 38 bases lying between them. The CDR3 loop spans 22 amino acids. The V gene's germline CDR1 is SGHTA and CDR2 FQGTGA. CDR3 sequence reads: CASSFVRLGTRKLQGCWKPQHF. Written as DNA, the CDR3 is TGTGCCAGCAGCTTCGTGAGGTTGGGGACGCGAAAACTACAGGGTTGTTGGAAGCCCCAGCATTTT.

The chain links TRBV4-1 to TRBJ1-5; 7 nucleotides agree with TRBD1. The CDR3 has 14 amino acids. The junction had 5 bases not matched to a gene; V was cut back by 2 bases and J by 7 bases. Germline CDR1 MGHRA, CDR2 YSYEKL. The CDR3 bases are TGCGCCAGCAGCCAACGTCAACAGGGGCAGCCCCAGCATTTT. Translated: CASSQRQQGQPQHF.

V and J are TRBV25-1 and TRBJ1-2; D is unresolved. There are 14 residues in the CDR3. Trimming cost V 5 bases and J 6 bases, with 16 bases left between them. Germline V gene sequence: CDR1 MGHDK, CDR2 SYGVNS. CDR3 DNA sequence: TGTGCCAGCAGTCCCTCTACCGGATTGCATGGCTACACCTTC. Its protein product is CASSPSTGLHGYTF.

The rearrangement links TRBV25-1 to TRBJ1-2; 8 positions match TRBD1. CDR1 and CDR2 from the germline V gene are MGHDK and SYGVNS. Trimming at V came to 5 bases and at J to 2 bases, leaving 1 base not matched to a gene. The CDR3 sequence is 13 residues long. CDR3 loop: CASSRQGNYGYTF. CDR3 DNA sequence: TGTGCCAGCAGTAGACAGGGGAACTATGGCTACACCTTC.